What follows are 22 T cell receptor beta chains derived from one specimen sequenced in a study of OX40 agonist ivuxolimab in advanced cancers. Generated by immunoSEQ multiplex PCR, the TCRdb table keeps only in-frame clones and is missing some. The sample holds 81,000 or so clones, just over 90% seen once. Sample: CD4+ or CD8+ T cells sorted from blood, taken in a trial of the OX40 agonist ivuxolimab. The receptors were sampled from an adult with an advanced solid tumor such as melanoma, head and neck, liver or kidney cancer.

The V and J genes are TRBV5-6 and TRBJ1-1, with D perhaps TRBD1 (5 bases). The germline V gene has CDR1 SGHDT and CDR2 YYEEEE. Trimming left V 0 bases short and J 5 bases short, with 11 bases between. The CDR3 is 14 amino acids. The chain's CDR3 is CASSLVAGRTEAFF. CDR3 sequence (DNA): TGTGCCAGCAGCTTGGTAGCAGGGAGAACTGAAGCTTTCTTT.

This chain links TRBV29-1 with TRBJ2-2; D ambiguous. Germline CDR1 SQVTM, CDR2 ANQGSEA. The CDR3 has 11 amino acids. V was pared by 4 bases and J by 6 bases, with 6 bases between. The CDR3 nucleotides read TGCAGCGTTGGGGCCGCCGGGGAGCTGTTTTTT. It is translated as CSVGAAGELFF.

The sample holds one count of this clone. This CDR3 reads CATSYDRGPTDTQYF. In DNA, the CDR3 is TGTGCCACCAGCTACGACAGGGGGCCCACAGATACGCAGTATTTT. This chain links TRBV15 with TRBJ2-3; 10 nucleotides line up with TRBD1. The CDR3 consists of 15 residues. CDR1 and CDR2 (germline): LNHNV, YYDKDF (reference sequence). The V segment lost 5 bases and the J segment 2 bases; nucleotides outside the gene matches: 4.

Only one count was recorded for this clone. The chain recombines TRBV11-1 with TRBJ2-7; 12 nucleotides line up with TRBD1. The CDR3 covers 16 residues. Germline loops: CDR1 SGHAT, CDR2 FQDESV (reference sequence). J was trimmed by 4 bases and V by 4 bases; bases with no gene match: 8. The CDR3 sequence is CASSWGQGALLYEQYF. Here the CDR3 DNA reads TGTGCCAGCAGCTGGGGACAGGGGGCGCTTCTGTACGAGCAGTACTTC.

This clone was picked up one time. The chain combines TRBV2 with TRBJ2-5; D possibly matches TRBD1 or TRBD2 (5 bases each). The end of the DNA aligns better with TRBJ2-7, so the J call may be wrong. Germline V gene sequence: CDR1 SNHLY, CDR2 FYNNEI. This CDR3 contains 15 residues. CDR3 in DNA: TGTGCCAGCAGTGATGGGAGAGGGGAGTTGGACGAGCAGTACTTC. This translates into CASSDGRGELDEQYF.

J is TRBJ1-2 and V is TRBV27; D possibly corresponds to TRBD1 (6 bases). This CDR3 has 13 residues. V was trimmed by 9 bases and J by 4 bases, leaving 15 bases between them. Germline V lookup: CDR1 MNHEY, CDR2 SMNVEV (reference sequence). CDR3 protein: CASGVQGPYGYTF. Written as DNA, the CDR3 is TGTGCCAGTGGGGTACAGGGCCCCTATGGCTACACCTTC.

The chain combines TRBV19 with TRBJ2-1; D is unclear. V lost 3 bases and J 8 bases, leaving 11 bases between the germline ends. Germline V gene lookup returns CDR1 LNHDA and CDR2 SQIVND (reference sequence). The CDR3 sequence is 13 residues long. The CDR3 protein is CASSIGISDEQFF. CDR3 coding DNA: TGTGCCAGTAGTATCGGTATCAGCGATGAGCAGTTCTTC.

V and J are TRBV10-3 and TRBJ1-2; TRBD1 aligns across 8 bases. CDR3 length equals 15 residues. The trim removed 6 bases at V and 0 bases at J, leaving 6 bases unmatched. CDR1 ENHRY and CDR2 SYGVKD come from the germline V gene. CDR3 coding DNA: TGTGCCATCAGCGAAACAGGGGGTACTAACTATGGCTACACCTTC. Translating it yields CAISETGGTNYGYTF.

The chain carries TRBV5-6 and TRBJ1-1, with unresolved D. Germline V gene data show CDR1 as SGHDT and CDR2 as YYEEEE. The CDR3 has 15 residues. Trimming stripped 4 bases from V and 5 bases from J, with 18 bases between. CDR3 DNA sequence: TGTGCCAGCAGCCCGAGGCGGGATGGGAAAACTGAAGCTTTCTTT. This translates into CASSPRRDGKTEAFF.

CDR3 protein: CASSYVWTGDGYTF. In DNA, the CDR3 is TGTGCCAGCAGTTACGTCTGGACAGGGGATGGCTACACCTTC. The chain employs TRBV6-5 and TRBJ1-2; TRBD1 matches 9 bases. CDR1 and CDR2 (germline): MNHEY, SVGAGI. The CDR3 is 14 residues long. V dropped 2 bases and J dropped 6; count of bases not matched to a gene: 4.

The chain is built from TRBV7-8 and TRBJ2-7, with 12 bases identical to TRBD1. The CDR3 is 14 amino acids. The V gene's germline CDR1 is SGHVS and CDR2 FQNEAQ. Unmatched junction bases numbered 6, after V lost 6 bases and J lost 6 bases. DNA for the CDR3: TGTGCCAGCAGTCCCGGGACAGGGGGCGCCGAGCAGTACTTC. It encodes CASSPGTGGAEQYF.

The chain has TRBV6-5 and TRBJ2-7; TRBD1 matches 9 bases. V gave up 2 bases and J gave up 2 bases; unmatched junction bases: 1. Germline V gene data show CDR1 as MNHEY and CDR2 as SVGAGI. The CDR3 has 14 amino acids. DNA for the CDR3: TGTGCCAGCAGTTACGGGACAGGGCCCTACGAGCAGTACTTC. Amino acid sequence: CASSYGTGPYEQYF.

This chain joins TRBV27 and TRBJ1-1; 7 nucleotides agree with TRBD1. CDR3 length equals 15 residues. With 6 bases clipped from V and 2 bases from J, the junction kept 9 bases outside the gene matches. Germline assignment: CDR1 MNHEY and CDR2 SMNVEV (reference sequence). The CDR3 region is CASRTRTGNNTEAFF. The DNA of the CDR3 is TGTGCCAGCAGAACCCGGACAGGAAATAACACTGAAGCTTTCTTT.

The chain links TRBV11-2 to TRBJ1-1; 9 bases fit TRBD1. The germline V gene encodes CDR1 SGHAT and CDR2 FQNNGV. V trimming: 4 bases; J trimming: 1 base; junction bases outside the gene matches: 4. This CDR3 has 15 amino acids. CDR3 sequence reads: CASSSRQGENTEAFF. The CDR3 coding sequence is TGTGCCAGCAGCTCGCGACAGGGGGAGAACACTGAAGCTTTCTTT.

The chain is built from TRBV27 and TRBJ1-1; no clear D gene. Germline V gives CDR1 MNHEY, CDR2 SMNVEV (reference sequence). V lost 7 bases and J lost 0, with 15 bases in between. CDR3 length equals 15 residues. CDR3 DNA sequence: TGTGCCAGCATAACCCTGATTGGGGTGAACACTGAAGCTTTCTTT. Its protein product is CASITLIGVNTEAFF.

This clone was seen once. The V gene is TRBV27, the J gene TRBJ2-2, with D possibly being TRBD2 (6 bases). V lost 0 bases and J lost 4, with 9 bases in between. The CDR3 is 15 amino acids. CDR1 and CDR2 from the germline V gene are MNHEY and SMNVEV (reference sequence). CDR3 in DNA: TGTGCCAGCAGTTTATCGGGAGGCGTCACCGGGGAGCTGTTTTTT. This sequence encodes CASSLSGGVTGELFF.

This chain joins TRBV27 and TRBJ2-3; no definite D call. The CDR3 length is 15 residues. CDR1 and CDR2 from the germline V gene are MNHEY and SMNVEV (reference sequence). The V gene lost 4 bases and the J gene lost 1 base, with 12 bases spanning the gap. This chain's CDR3 is CASSWVWGGTDTQYF. For the CDR3, the DNA is TGTGCCAGCAGTTGGGTCTGGGGTGGCACAGATACGCAGTATTTT.

The V and J genes are TRBV29-1 and TRBJ2-7; no clear D gene. Trimming pared 1 base from V and 1 base from J, leaving 14 bases between. The germline V gene encodes CDR1 SQVTM and CDR2 ANQGSEA. The CDR3 is made up of 15 amino acids. This CDR3 reads CSVEVLRTGSYEQYF. The CDR3 DNA reads TGCAGCGTTGAAGTCCTTAGGACGGGTTCCTACGAGCAGTACTTC.

The CDR3 spells CASSYGTGFGGNTIYF. DNA for the CDR3: TGTGCCAGCAGTTACGGGACAGGTTTTGGTGGAAACACCATATATTTT. The chain employs TRBV6-5 and TRBJ1-3; 8 bases match TRBD1. Germline assignment: CDR1 MNHEY and CDR2 SVGAGI. V shed 2 bases and J 3 bases; nucleotides not matched to a gene: 6. This CDR3 has 16 amino acids.

The chain links TRBV4-1 to TRBJ1-1, with D uncertain. The CDR3 extends over 17 amino acids. V lost 0 bases to trimming and J lost 0 bases, with 14 bases between them. Germline values: CDR1 MGHRA, CDR2 YSYEKL. The CDR3 sequence is CASSQDPPNSMNTEAFF. The CDR3 region has the DNA TGCGCCAGCAGCCAAGATCCCCCCAACAGTATGAACACTGAAGCTTTCTTT.

The gene calls are TRBV7-3 and TRBJ2-7; 10 bases are a match to TRBD1. CDR1 and CDR2 (germline): SGHTA, FQGTGA. Losses at the gene ends were 2 bases for V and 6 bases for J; bases not matched to a gene: 4. This CDR3 spans 14 amino acids. The CDR3 sequence: CASSLGTGAGEQYF. In DNA, the CDR3 is TGTGCCAGCAGCTTAGGGACAGGGGCGGGCGAGCAGTACTTC.

The V call is TRBV4-1, the J call TRBJ2-1, with no clear D. CDR3 size: 13 residues. In germline, CDR1 is MGHRA, CDR2 YSYEKL. The ends were cut back, 1 base at V and 3 bases at J, with 4 bases in the middle. The CDR3 loop is CASSQGSYNEQFF. CDR3 in DNA: TGCGCCAGCAGCCAAGGGAGCTACAATGAGCAGTTCTTC.